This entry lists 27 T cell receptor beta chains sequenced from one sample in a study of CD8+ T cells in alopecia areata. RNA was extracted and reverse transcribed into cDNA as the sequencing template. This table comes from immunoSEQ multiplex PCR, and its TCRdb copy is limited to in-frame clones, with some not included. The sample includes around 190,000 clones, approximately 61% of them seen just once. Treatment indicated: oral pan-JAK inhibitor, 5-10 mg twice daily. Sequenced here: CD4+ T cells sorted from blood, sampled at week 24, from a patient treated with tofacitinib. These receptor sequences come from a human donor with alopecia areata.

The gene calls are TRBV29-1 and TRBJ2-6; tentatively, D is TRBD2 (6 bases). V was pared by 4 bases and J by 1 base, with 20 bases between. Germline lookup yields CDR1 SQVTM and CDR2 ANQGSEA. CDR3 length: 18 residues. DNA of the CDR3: TGCAGCGTTGGAAGTGGGTCAGGAGGGTTTTCTGGGGCCAACGTCCTGACTTTC. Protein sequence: CSVGSGSGGFSGANVLTF.

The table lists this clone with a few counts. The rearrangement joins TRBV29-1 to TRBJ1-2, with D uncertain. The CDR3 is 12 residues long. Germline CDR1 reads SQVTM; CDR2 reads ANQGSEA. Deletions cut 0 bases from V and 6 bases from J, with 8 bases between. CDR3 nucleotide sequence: TGCAGCGTTGAAGATCCGACCCATGGCTACACCTTC. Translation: CSVEDPTHGYTF.

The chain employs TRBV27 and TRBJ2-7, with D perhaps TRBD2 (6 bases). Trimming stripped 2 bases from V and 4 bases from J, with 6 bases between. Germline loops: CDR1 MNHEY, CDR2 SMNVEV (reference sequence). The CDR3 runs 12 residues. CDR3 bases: TGTGCCAGCAGTTTACGGGGGTACGAGCAGTACTTC. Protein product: CASSLRGYEQYF.

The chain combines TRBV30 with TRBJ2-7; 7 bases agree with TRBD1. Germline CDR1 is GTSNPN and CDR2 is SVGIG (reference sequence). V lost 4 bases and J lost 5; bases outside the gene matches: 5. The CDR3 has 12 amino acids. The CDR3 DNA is TGTGCCTGGAACAGGGGCCATAACGAGCAGTACTTC. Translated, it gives CAWNRGHNEQYF.

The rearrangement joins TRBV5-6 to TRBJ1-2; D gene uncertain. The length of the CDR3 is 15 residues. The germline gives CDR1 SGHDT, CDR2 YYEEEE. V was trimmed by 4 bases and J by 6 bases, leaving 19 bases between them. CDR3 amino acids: CASSLSLTGKDGYTF. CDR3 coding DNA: TGTGCCAGCAGCCTCTCCTTGACGGGAAAGGATGGCTACACCTTC.

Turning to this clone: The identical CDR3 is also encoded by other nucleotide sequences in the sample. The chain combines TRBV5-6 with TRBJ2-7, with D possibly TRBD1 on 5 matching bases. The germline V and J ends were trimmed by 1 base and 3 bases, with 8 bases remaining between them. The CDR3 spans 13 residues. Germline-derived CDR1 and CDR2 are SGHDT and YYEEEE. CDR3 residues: CASSLTGIYEQYF. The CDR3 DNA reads TGTGCCAGCAGCTTGACAGGTATCTACGAGCAGTACTTC.

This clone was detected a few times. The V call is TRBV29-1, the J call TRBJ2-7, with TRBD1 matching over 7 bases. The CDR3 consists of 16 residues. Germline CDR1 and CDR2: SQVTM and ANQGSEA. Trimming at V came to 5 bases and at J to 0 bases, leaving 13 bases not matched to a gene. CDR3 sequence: CSVSGLQGTNSYEQYF. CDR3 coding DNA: TGCAGCGTTTCCGGATTACAGGGGACAAACTCCTACGAGCAGTACTTC.

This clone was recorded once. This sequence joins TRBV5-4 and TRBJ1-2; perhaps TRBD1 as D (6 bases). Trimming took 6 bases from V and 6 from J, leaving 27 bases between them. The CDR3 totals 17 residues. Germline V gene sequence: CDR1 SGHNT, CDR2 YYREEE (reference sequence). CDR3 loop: CASTPTTGRVYRNGYTF. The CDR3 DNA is TGTGCCAGCACCCCGACGACAGGACGGGTGTATAGGAATGGCTACACCTTC.

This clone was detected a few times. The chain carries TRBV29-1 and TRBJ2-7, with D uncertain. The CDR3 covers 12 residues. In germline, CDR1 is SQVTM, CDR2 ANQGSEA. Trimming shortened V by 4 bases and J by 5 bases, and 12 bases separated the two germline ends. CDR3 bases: TGCAGCGTTGGGGGATTGGATAACGAGCAGTACTTC. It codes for CSVGGLDNEQYF.

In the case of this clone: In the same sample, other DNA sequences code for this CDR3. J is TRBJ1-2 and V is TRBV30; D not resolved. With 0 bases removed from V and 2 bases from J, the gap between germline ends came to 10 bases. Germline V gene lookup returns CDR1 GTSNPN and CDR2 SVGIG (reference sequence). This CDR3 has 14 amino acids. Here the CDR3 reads CAWSVGRTNYGYTF. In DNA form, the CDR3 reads TGTGCCTGGAGTGTTGGGCGCACCAACTATGGCTACACCTTC. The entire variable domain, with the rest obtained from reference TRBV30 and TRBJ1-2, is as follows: SQTIHQWPATLVQPVGSPLSLECTVEGTSNPNLYWYRQAAGRGLQLLFYSVGIGQISSEVPQNLSASRPQDRQFILSSKKLLLSDSGFYLCAWSVGRTNYGYTFGSGTRLTVV.

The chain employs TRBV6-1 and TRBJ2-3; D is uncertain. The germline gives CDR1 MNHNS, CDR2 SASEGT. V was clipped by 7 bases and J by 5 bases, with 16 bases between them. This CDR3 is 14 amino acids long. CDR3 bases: TGTGCCAGCAACGACACGCCTTGGGAAGATACGCAGTATTTT. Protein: CASNDTPWEDTQYF.

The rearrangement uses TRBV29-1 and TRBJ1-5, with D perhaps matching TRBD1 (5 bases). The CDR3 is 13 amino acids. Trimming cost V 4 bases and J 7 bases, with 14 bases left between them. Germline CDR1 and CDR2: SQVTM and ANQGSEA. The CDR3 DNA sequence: TGCAGCGTTGGGTTGGGGGAAGGACAGCCCCAGCATTTT. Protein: CSVGLGEGQPQHF.

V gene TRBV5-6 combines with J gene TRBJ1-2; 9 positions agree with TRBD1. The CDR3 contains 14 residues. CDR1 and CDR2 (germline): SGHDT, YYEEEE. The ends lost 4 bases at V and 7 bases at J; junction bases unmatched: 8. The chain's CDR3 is CASSGAGTGIGYTF. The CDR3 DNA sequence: TGTGCCAGCAGCGGAGCAGGGACAGGGATTGGCTACACCTTC.

CDR3 nucleotide sequence: TGTGCCAGCAGCGTAGCCGCAGACAAACAGCCCCAGCATTTT. This gives the protein CASSVAADKQPQHF. The genes are TRBV9 and TRBJ1-5; D unresolved. Trimming stripped 0 bases from V and 7 bases from J, with 11 bases between. Germline V CDR1 and CDR2: SGDLS, YYNGEE. This CDR3 has 14 amino acids.

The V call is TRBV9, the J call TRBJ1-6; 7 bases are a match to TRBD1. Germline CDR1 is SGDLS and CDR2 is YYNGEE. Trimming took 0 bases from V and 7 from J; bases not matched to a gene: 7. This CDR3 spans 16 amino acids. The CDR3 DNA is TGTGCCAGCAGCGTAGATGCGACAGGGAACAATTCACCCCTCCACTTT. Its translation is CASSVDATGNNSPLHF.

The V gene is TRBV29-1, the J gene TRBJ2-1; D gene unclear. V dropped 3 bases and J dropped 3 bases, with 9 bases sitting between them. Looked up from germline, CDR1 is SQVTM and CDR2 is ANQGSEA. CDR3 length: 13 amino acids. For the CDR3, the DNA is TGCAGCGTTGATCGCGGTGGCTACAATGAGCAGTTCTTC. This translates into CSVDRGGYNEQFF.

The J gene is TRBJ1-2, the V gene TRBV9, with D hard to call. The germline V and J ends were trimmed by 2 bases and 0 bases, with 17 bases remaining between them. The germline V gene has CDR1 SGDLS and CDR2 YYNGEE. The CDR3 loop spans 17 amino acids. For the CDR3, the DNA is TGTGCCAGCAGCGTCTCCCCCCTGAAAATTCCTAACTATGGCTACACCTTC. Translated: CASSVSPLKIPNYGYTF.

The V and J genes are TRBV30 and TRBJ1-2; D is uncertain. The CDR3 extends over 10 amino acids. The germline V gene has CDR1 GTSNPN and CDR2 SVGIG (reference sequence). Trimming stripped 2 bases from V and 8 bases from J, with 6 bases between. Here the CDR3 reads CAWSSVGYTF. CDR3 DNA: TGTGCCTGGAGTTCTGTAGGCTACACCTTC.

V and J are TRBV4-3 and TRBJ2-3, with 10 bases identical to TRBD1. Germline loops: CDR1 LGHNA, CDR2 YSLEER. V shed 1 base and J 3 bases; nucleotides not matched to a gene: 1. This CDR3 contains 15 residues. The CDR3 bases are TGCGCCAGCAGCCAAGGGACAGGGGGTACAGATACGCAGTATTTT. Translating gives CASSQGTGGTDTQYF.

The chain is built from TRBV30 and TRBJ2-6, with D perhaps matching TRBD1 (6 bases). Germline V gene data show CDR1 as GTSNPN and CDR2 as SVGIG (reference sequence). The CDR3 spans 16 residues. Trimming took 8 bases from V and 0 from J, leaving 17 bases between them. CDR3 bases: TGTGCCAGTAGTGCTGGACAGTCCTCTGGGGCCAACGTCCTGACTTTC. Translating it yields CASSAGQSSGANVLTF.

The CDR3 DNA sequence: TGCGCCAGCAGCTTGAGGGGGGACAGTGAAGCTTTCTTT. This sequence encodes CASSLRGDSEAFF. The chain carries TRBV5-1 and TRBJ1-1, with 7 bases aligning to TRBD1. Germline V gene data show CDR1 as SGHRS and CDR2 as YFSETQ. There are 13 residues in the CDR3. Unmatched junction bases numbered 4, after V lost 1 base and J lost 7 bases.

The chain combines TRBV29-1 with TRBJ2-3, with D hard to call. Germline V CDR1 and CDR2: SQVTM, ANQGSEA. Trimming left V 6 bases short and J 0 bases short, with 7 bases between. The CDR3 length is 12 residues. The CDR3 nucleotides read TGCAGCGTGGGGTATAGCACAGATACGCAGTATTTT. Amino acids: CSVGYSTDTQYF.

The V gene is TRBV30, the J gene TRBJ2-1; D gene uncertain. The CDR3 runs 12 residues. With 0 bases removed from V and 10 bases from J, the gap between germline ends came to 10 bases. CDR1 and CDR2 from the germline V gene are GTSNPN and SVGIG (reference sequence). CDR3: CAWSVQRSEQFF. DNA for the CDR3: TGTGCCTGGAGTGTACAACGTAGCGAGCAGTTCTTC. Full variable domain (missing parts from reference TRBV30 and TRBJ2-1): SQTIHQWPATLVQPVGSPLSLECTVEGTSNPNLYWYRQAAGRGLQLLFYSVGIGQISSEVPQNLSASRPQDRQFILSSKKLLLSDSGFYLCAWSVQRSEQFFGPGTRLTVL.

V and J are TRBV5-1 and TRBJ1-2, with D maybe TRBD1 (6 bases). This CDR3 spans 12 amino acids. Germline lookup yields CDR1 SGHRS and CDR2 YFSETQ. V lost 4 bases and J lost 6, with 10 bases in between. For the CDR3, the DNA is TGCGCCAGCAGCCCGAACAGGGATGGCTACACCTTC. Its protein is CASSPNRDGYTF.

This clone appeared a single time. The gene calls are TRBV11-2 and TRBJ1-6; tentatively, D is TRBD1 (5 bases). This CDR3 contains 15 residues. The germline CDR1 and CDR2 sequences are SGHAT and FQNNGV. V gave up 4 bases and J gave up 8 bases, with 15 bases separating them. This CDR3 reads CASSYLRTSDSPLHF. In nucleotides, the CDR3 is TGTGCCAGCAGCTATCTACGGACATCTGATTCACCCCTCCACTTT.

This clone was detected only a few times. CDR3: CASSVAGTGNGYTF. CDR3 in DNA: TGTGCCAGCAGTGTTGCCGGGACAGGAAACGGCTACACCTTC. The chain has TRBV27 and TRBJ1-2; TRBD1 aligns across 8 bases. The germline CDR1 and CDR2 sequences are MNHEY and SMNVEV (reference sequence). CDR3 length equals 14 residues. With V trimmed by 5 bases and J by 8 bases, 10 bases remained unmatched.

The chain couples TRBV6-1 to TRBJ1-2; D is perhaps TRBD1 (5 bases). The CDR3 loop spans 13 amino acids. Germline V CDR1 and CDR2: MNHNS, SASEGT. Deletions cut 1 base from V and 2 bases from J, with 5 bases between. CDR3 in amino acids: CASSEEGNYGYTF. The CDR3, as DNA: TGTGCCAGCAGTGAAGAGGGGAACTATGGCTACACCTTC.